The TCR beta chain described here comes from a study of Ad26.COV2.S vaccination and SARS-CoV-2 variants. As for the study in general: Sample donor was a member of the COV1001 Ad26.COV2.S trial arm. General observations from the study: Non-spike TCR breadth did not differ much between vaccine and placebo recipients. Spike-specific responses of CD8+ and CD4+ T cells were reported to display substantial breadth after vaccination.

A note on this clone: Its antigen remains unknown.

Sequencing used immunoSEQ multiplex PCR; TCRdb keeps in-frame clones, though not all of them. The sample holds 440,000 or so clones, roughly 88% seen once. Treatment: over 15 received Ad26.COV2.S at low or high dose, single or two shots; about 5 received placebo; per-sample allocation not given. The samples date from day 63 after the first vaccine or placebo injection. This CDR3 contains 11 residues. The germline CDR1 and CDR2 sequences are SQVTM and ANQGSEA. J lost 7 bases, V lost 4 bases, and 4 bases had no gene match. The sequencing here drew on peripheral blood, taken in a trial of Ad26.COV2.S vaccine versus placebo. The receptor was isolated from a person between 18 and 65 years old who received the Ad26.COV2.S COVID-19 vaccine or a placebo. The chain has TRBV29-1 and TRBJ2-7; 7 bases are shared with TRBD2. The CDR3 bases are TGCAGCGTTGGCGGGACTAAGGAGCAGTACTTC. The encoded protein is CSVGGTKEQYF.